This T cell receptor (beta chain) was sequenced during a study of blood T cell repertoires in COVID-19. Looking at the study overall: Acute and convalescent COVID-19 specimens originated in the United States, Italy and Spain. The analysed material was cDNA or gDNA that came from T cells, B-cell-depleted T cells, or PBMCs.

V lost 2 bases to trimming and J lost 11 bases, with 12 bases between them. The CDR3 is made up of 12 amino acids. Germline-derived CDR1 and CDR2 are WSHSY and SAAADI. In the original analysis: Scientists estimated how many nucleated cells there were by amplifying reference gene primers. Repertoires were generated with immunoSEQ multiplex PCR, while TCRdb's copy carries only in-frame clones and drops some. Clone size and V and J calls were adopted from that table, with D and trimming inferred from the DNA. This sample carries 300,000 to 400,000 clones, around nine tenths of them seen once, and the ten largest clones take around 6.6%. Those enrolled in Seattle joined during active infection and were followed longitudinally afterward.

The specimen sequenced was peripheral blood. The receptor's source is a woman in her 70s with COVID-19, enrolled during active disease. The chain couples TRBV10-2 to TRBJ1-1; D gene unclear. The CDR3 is CASSESAQMAFF. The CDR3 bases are TGCGCCAGCAGTGAGAGCGCGCAGATGGCTTTCTTT.